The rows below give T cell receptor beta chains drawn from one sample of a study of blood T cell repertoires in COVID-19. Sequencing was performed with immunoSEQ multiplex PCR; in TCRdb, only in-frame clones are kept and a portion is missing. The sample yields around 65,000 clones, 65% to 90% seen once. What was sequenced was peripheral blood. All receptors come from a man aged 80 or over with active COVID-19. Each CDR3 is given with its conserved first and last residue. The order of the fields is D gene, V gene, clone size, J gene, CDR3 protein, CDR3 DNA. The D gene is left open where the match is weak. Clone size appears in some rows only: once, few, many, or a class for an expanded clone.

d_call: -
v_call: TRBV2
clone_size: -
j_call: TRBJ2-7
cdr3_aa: CASNMWPRYF
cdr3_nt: TGTGCCAGCAATATGTGGCCTAGGTACTTC

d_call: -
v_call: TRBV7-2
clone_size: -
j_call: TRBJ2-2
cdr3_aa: CASSLYSLGAGELFF
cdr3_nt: TGTGCCAGCAGCTTATACAGTCTCGGCGCCGGGGAGCTGTTTTTT

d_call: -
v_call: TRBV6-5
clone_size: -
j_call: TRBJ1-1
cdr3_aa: CASRPRSVNTEAFF
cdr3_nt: TGTGCCAGCAGACCCCGGTCCGTGAACACTGAAGCTTTCTTT

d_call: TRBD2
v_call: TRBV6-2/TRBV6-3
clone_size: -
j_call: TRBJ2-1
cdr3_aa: CASSYAVRTRGRIEQFF
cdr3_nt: TGTGCCAGCAGTTATGCGGTCCGGACTAGAGGAAGGATTGAGCAGTTCTTC

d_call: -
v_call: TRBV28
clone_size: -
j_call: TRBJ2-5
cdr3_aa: CASRPQGRETQYF
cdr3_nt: TGTGCCAGCAGGCCGCAGGGCAGAGAGACCCAGTACTTC

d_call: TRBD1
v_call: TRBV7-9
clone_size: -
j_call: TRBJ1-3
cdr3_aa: CASSYGQGHQSGNTIYF
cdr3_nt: TGTGCCAGCAGCTACGGACAGGGACACCAATCAGGAAACACCATATATTTT

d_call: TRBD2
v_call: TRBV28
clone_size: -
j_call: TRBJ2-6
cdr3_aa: CASSSQAGATLSGANVLTF
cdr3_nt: TGTGCCAGCAGTTCCCAAGCGGGGGCGACCCTCTCTGGGGCCAACGTCCTGACTTTC

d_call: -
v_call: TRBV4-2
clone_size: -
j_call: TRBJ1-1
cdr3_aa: CASSQLGARTEAFF
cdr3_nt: TGTGCCAGCAGCCAACTAGGGGCCCGCACTGAAGCTTTCTTT

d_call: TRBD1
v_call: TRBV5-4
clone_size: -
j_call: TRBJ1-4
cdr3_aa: CASSPGTGKEKLFF
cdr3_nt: TGTGCCAGCAGCCCCGGGACAGGGAAGGAAAAACTGTTTTTT

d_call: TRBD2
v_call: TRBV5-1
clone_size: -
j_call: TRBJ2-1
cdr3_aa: CASNRLAGNYNEQFF
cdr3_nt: TGCGCCAGCAACCGACTAGCGGGCAACTACAATGAGCAGTTCTTC

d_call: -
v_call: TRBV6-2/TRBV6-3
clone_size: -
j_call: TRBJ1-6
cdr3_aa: CASSQNSNSPLHF
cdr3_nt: TGTGCCAGCAGTCAGAATTCTAATTCACCCCTCCACTTT

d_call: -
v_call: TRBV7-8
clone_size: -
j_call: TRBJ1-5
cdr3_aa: CASSLLSGASNQPQHF
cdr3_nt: TGTGCCAGCAGCTTATTGTCAGGGGCGAGCAATCAGCCCCAGCATTTT

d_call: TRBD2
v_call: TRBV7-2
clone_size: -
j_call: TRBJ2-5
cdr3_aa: CASSKLAGGFETQYF
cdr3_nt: TGTGCCAGCAGCAAACTAGCGGGGGGGTTCGAGACCCAGTACTTC

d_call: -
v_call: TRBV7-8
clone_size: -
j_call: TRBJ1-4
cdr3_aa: CASSLDGRGAMVTNEKLFF
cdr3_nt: TGTGCCAGCAGCTTAGACGGCCGGGGGGCAATGGTTACTAATGAAAAACTGTTTTTT

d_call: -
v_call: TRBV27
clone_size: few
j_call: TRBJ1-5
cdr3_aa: CASRPLHTGSQPQHF
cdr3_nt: TGTGCCAGCAGACCCTTGCATACAGGGTCGCAGCCCCAGCATTTT

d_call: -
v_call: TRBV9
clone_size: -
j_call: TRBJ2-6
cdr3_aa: CASTDGGTGGANVLTF
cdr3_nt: TGTGCCAGCACCGATGGAGGGACGGGAGGGGCCAACGTCCTGACTTTC

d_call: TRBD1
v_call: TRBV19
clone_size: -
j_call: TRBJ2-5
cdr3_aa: CASSMTGTATQETQYF
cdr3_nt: TGTGCCAGTAGTATGACCGGGACAGCTACCCAAGAGACCCAGTACTTC

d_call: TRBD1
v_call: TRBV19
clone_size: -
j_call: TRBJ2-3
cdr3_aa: CASSGQTYTDTQYF
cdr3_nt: TGTGCCAGTTCGGGACAGACATACACAGATACGCAGTATTTT

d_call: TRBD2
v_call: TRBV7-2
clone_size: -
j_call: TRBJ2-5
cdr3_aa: CASSPTSGSIETQYF
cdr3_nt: TGTGCCAGCAGCCCGACTAGCGGGAGTATTGAGACCCAGTACTTC

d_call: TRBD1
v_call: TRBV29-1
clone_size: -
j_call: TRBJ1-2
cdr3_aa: CSAGDSNYGYTF
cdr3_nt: TGCAGCGCCGGGGACAGCAACTATGGCTACACCTTC

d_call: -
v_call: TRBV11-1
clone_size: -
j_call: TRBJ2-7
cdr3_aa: CASSLSRRVDEQYF
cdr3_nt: TGTGCCAGCAGCCTAAGTCGGAGGGTAGACGAGCAGTACTTC

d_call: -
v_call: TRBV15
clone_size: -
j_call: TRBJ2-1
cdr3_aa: CATSRDSGTTSSYNEQFF
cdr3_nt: TGTGCCACCAGCAGAGACTCCGGGACAACGAGCTCCTACAATGAGCAGTTCTTC

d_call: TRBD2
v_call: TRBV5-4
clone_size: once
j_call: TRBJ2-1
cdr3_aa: CASSQTSGTYNEQFF
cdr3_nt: TGTGCCAGCAGCCAAACTAGCGGGACCTACAATGAGCAGTTCTTC

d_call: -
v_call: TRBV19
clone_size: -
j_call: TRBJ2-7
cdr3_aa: CASSMPGFSEQYF
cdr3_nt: TGTGCCAGTAGTATGCCCGGGTTCTCCGAGCAGTACTTC

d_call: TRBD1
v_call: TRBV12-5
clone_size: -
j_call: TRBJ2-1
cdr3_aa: CASGLAGQGPNEQFF
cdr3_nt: TGTGCTAGTGGTTTGGCGGGACAGGGGCCCAATGAGCAGTTCTTC

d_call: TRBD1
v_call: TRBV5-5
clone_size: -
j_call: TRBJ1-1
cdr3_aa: CASSWDSKLGTEAFF
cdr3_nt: TGTGCCAGCAGCTGGGACAGTAAGCTGGGCACTGAAGCTTTCTTT

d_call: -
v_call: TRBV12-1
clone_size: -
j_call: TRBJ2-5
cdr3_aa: CASSRDPPYSGLYQETQYF
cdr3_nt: TGTGCCAGCAGCCGTGACCCACCGTACAGCGGACTGTACCAAGAGACCCAGTACTTC

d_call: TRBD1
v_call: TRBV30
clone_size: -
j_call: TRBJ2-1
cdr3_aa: CAWSVPGTGGDEQFF
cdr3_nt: TGTGCCTGGAGTGTACCAGGGACAGGGGGGGATGAGCAGTTCTTC

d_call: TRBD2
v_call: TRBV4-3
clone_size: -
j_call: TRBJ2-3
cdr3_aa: CASSQVKLAGGLAQYF
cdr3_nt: TGCGCCAGCAGCCAAGTCAAGCTAGCGGGAGGCCTAGCGCAGTATTTT

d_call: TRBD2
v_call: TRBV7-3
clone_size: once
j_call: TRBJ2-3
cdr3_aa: CASSSQGGGRADTQYF
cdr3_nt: TGTGCCAGCAGCTCCCAAGGCGGGGGGAGGGCAGATACGCAGTATTTT

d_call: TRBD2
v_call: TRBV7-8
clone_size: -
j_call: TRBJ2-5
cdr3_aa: CASSPGLAGVGETQYF
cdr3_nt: TGTGCCAGCAGCCCCGGACTAGCGGGAGTAGGGGAGACCCAGTACTTC

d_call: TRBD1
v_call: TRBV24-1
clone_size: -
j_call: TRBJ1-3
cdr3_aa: CATSASPTGKTGNTIYF
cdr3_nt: TGTGCCACCAGTGCCTCGCCGACAGGGAAAACTGGAAACACCATATATTTT

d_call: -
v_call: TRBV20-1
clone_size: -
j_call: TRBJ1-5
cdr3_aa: CSASLGVDQPQHF
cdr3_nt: TGCAGTGCTAGTCTCGGAGTAGATCAGCCCCAGCATTTT

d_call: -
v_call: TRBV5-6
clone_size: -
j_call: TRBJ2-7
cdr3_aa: CASSLGSIPTEQYF
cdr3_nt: TGTGCCAGCAGCTTGGGTTCGATTCCTACGGAGCAGTACTTC

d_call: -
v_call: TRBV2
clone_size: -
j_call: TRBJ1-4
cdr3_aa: CASAEQGSNSEKLFF
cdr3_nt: TGTGCCAGCGCTGAACAGGGCTCGAATAGTGAAAAACTGTTTTTT

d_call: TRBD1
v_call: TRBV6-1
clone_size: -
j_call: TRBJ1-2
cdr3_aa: CASSERPGAGDRLRGNGYTF
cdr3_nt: TGTGCCAGCAGTGAAAGGCCGGGGGCCGGGGACAGGTTAAGAGGTAATGGCTACACCTTC

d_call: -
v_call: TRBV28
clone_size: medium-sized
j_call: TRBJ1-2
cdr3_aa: CASSLFQGLVYGYTF
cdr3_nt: TGTGCCAGCAGTTTATTCCAGGGTCTGGTCTATGGCTACACCTTC

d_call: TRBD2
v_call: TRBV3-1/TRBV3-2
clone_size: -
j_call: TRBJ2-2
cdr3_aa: CASSLGLAGVMYTGELFF
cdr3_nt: TGTGCCAGCAGCCTGGGACTAGCGGGGGTCATGTACACCGGGGAGCTGTTTTTT

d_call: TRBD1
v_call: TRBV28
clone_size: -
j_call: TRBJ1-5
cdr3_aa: CASTPTGRGNQPQHF
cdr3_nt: TGTGCCAGCACCCCGACAGGGAGAGGCAATCAGCCCCAGCATTTT

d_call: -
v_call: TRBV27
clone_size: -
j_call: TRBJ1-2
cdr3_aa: CASGRRDYGYTF
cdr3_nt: TGTGCCAGCGGAAGACGGGACTATGGCTACACCTTC

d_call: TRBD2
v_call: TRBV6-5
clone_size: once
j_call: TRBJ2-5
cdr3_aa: CASSTGTTHETQYF
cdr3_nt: TGTGCCAGCAGCACCGGGACTACTCATGAGACCCAGTACTTC

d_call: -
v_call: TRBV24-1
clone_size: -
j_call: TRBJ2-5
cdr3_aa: CATSDVETQYF
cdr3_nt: TGTGCCACCAGTGACGTAGAGACCCAGTACTTC

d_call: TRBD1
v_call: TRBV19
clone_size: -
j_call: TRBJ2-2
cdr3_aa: CASSIRTGTNTGELFF
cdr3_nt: TGTGCCAGTAGTATCCGGACAGGGACTAACACCGGGGAGCTGTTTTTT

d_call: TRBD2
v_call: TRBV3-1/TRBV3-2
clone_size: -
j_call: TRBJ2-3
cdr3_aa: CASSRRTSGVTDTQYF
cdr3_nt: TGTGCCAGCAGCCGGCGGACTAGCGGGGTCACAGATACGCAGTATTTT

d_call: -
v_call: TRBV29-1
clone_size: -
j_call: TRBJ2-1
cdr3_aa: CSVEVFRDEQFF
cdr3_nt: TGCAGCGTTGAGGTATTCCGCGATGAGCAGTTCTTC

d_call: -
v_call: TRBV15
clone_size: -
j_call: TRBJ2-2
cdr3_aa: CATSILGGPGELFF
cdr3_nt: TGTGCCACCAGCATTCTGGGGGGGCCCGGGGAGCTGTTTTTT

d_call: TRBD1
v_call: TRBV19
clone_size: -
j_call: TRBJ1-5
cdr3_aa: CASSVGQGGNQPQHF
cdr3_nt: TGTGCCAGTAGTGTGGGACAGGGAGGCAATCAGCCCCAGCATTTT

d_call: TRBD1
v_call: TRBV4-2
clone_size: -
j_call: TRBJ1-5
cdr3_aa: CASSPGTEFNQPQHF
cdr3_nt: TGTGCCAGCAGCCCCGGGACAGAGTTCAATCAGCCCCAGCATTTT

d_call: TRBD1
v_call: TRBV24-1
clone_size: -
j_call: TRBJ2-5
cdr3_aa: CATSDPGQGETQYF
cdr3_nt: TGTGCCACCAGTGATCCCGGACAGGGAGAGACCCAGTACTTC

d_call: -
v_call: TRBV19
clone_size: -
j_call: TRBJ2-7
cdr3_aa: CASSRQVEYEQYF
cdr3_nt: TGTGCCAGTAGTAGACAGGTGGAATACGAGCAGTACTTC

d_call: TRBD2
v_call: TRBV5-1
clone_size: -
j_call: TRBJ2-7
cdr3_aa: CASSGITSGSVYEQYF
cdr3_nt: TGCGCCAGCAGCGGAATTACTAGCGGGAGTGTCTACGAGCAGTACTTC

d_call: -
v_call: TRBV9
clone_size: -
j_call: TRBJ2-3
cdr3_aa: CASSPKGALSTDTQYF
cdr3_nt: TGTGCCAGCAGCCCAAAAGGGGCCCTTAGCACAGATACGCAGTATTTT